This T cell receptor beta chain is drawn from a study of T cells in localized non-small cell lung cancer (dated by TCRdb to 2020 to 2022). A note on the overall study: T cell repertoires of 200 to 250 early-stage NSCLC patients were analyzed, with tumors being compared against uninvolved tumor-adjacent lungs. NSCLC patients had a mean age of approximately 66 years, and around 140 were male and about 98 female. The cohort was made up of around 220 treatment-naive NSCLC patients whose localized lung tumors had been resected.

The immunoSEQ Assay was used to sequence TCR beta CDR3 regions from DNA. Per the authors' processing: T cell density was computed as TCR beta template counts normalized to usable DNA estimated by amplifying housekeeping genes. Richness was estimated with the preseqR package, extrapolating to 400,000 templates for PBMC samples and 120,000 templates for tissue samples. Clonality was calculated as one minus Pielou's evenness. Tissue-enriched TCRs were identified through differential abundance testing performed on productive amino-acid clonotypes, with a minimum total count of 5 and an alpha of 0.1. The Jaccard Index and the Morisita Overlap Index were used to measure how much the repertoires overlapped between compartments. TCR beta CDR3s were clustered by GLIPH together with public tetramer-defined viral CDR3s, and at least three viral sequences plus V-gene enrichment were required for viral motifs. This immuneACCESS table, as held by TCRdb, lists in-frame sequences with V and J called but not all clones. Of the missing ones, under half trace to an unresolved V gene in checked studies; the others have no known cause. Clone size and V and J calls were adopted from that table, with D and trimming inferred from the DNA. This sample has about 15,000 clones in its table, and 90% of those were observed once. The ten top clones hold 1.2% of the sample.

A note on this clone: The specificity of this receptor is unknown. It has no much larger one-base neighbor in the sample; base qualities were not kept.

At diagnosis, tumor, uninvolved tumor-adjacent lung and peripheral blood were collected and then preserved as a mix of FFPE and fresh-frozen material. For TCR repertoire profiling, blood samples were analyzed as peripheral blood mononuclear cells. The CDR3 sequence holds 14 residues, the cysteine and phenylalanine included. The only DNA kept is the CDR3, 42 bases in frame from the first base. V is reduced by 5 bases and J by 7 bases, leaving a spacing of 15 bases between them. The germline V gene supplies CDR1 SGHNT and CDR2 YENEEA. Study-level results and caveats: A median of 57 of the top 100 tumor clones were detected in paired uninvolved adjacent lung, and about 29 of these tumor clones were also found among the top 100 clones of the paired uninvolved adjacent lung. Longer overall survival was associated with higher T cell density in blood, whereas shorter survival was associated with higher clonality in adjacent lung. Because the study design was exploratory, TCR variables were selected using unadjusted p-values without false-discovery rate correction. Because multi-region tumor sequencing was not done, intratumor heterogeneity could not be ruled out. Uninvolved tumor-adjacent lung showed the highest T cell clonality, higher than tumor, which suggests more focused antigenic responses in the adjacent lung.

The sequencing here drew on peripheral blood mononuclear cells, taken before any cancer treatment. The chain joins TRBV11-3 to TRBJ2-1; a tentative D call is TRBD2 (6 bases match). The sequence was collected from a woman between 40 and 69 years old with stage III lung adenocarcinoma. The DNA reads TGTGCCAGCAGCGGAGGGCTAGCGCAAAATGAGCAGTTCTTC. It codes for CASSGGLAQNEQFF.